A selection of T cell receptor beta chains follows, all from one sample in a study of control samples from healthy donors and cancer patients. TCRdb's table, derived via immunoSEQ multiplex PCR, lists solely in-frame clones and lacks some. The table has 90,000 to 150,000 clones, approximately 89% seen once. The sample was blood. These receptors were obtained from a man in his forties in good health. The conserved cysteine and the conserved F or W are not part of the CDR3 here.

j_call: TRBJ2-7
v_call: TRBV4-3
cdr3_aa: ASSDRDRGGEQY

j_call: TRBJ1-5
v_call: TRBV28
cdr3_aa: ASRPQGYSNQPQH

j_call: TRBJ2-1
v_call: TRBV14
cdr3_aa: ASRPTSSYNEQF

j_call: TRBJ1-1
v_call: TRBV5-1
cdr3_aa: ASSPGTLNTEAF

j_call: TRBJ1-2
v_call: TRBV5-6
cdr3_aa: ASSYPGGTNYGYT

j_call: TRBJ1-1
v_call: TRBV11-1
cdr3_aa: ASRAGTGNTEAF

j_call: TRBJ2-7
v_call: TRBV19
cdr3_aa: ASSTLAWPYEQY

j_call: TRBJ2-5
v_call: TRBV28
cdr3_aa: ASSSGTSGGERETQY

j_call: TRBJ2-1
v_call: TRBV10-1
cdr3_aa: ASSELAGPLAGEQF

j_call: TRBJ1-5
v_call: TRBV2
cdr3_aa: ASSRQPSNQPQH

j_call: TRBJ2-1
v_call: TRBV2
cdr3_aa: ASRMSVVANNEQF

j_call: TRBJ1-2
v_call: TRBV2
cdr3_aa: AGNRDNYGYT

j_call: TRBJ1-3
v_call: TRBV21-1
cdr3_aa: ASSNSQQVFSGNTIY

j_call: TRBJ2-3
v_call: TRBV29-1
cdr3_aa: SVERRGDPTDTQY

j_call: TRBJ2-7
v_call: TRBV4-1
cdr3_aa: ASSQTTTYEQY

j_call: TRBJ1-2
v_call: TRBV30
cdr3_aa: AWIRGGDGYT

j_call: TRBJ1-6
v_call: TRBV15
cdr3_aa: ATSRDRSGGSPLH

j_call: TRBJ2-2
v_call: TRBV6-6
cdr3_aa: ASSFGWTGELF

j_call: TRBJ1-4
v_call: TRBV5-6
cdr3_aa: ASSLNRGTTNEKLF

j_call: TRBJ2-3
v_call: TRBV4-3
cdr3_aa: ASSQELRLTRDTQY

j_call: TRBJ2-7
v_call: TRBV7-8
cdr3_aa: ASSTEGAAQLPISYEQY

j_call: TRBJ2-3
v_call: TRBV10-3
cdr3_aa: AIRGTVSTDTQY

j_call: TRBJ2-7
v_call: TRBV24-1
cdr3_aa: ATSESGQSGEQY

j_call: TRBJ1-4
v_call: TRBV6-6
cdr3_aa: ASVWAPTNEKLF

j_call: TRBJ1-5
v_call: TRBV6-1
cdr3_aa: ASSEGGSNQPQH

j_call: TRBJ1-3
v_call: TRBV10-2
cdr3_aa: ASSEFGTGGHTIY

j_call: TRBJ2-2
v_call: TRBV24-1
cdr3_aa: ATRTGVTGELF

j_call: TRBJ1-2
v_call: TRBV3-1/TRBV3-2
cdr3_aa: ASSQAGLGGYT

j_call: TRBJ1-2
v_call: TRBV19
cdr3_aa: ASSVQAGGRYGYT

j_call: TRBJ1-3
v_call: TRBV29-1
cdr3_aa: SAGQAGGNTIY

j_call: TRBJ1-4
v_call: TRBV10-3
cdr3_aa: AISDNGIGNEKLF

j_call: TRBJ1-6
v_call: TRBV28
cdr3_aa: ASGGGNGSPLH

j_call: TRBJ2-7
v_call: TRBV7-9
cdr3_aa: ATEKVSYEQY

j_call: TRBJ2-3
v_call: TRBV18
cdr3_aa: ASSPPTRTDTQY

j_call: TRBJ2-5
v_call: TRBV11-3
cdr3_aa: ASSLGGGETQY

j_call: TRBJ1-5
v_call: TRBV27
cdr3_aa: ASSLSSNQPQH

j_call: TRBJ1-1
v_call: TRBV18
cdr3_aa: ASSPGVGRLNTEAF

j_call: TRBJ2-1
v_call: TRBV27
cdr3_aa: ASSSADRAYNEQF

j_call: TRBJ1-2
v_call: TRBV4-2
cdr3_aa: ASSQVADGYT

j_call: TRBJ2-3
v_call: TRBV25-1
cdr3_aa: ASNLGGDTQY

j_call: TRBJ2-7
v_call: TRBV3-1/TRBV3-2
cdr3_aa: ASSQGLPSSYEQY

j_call: TRBJ2-7
v_call: TRBV2
cdr3_aa: ASSDGTGDYEQY

j_call: TRBJ1-6
v_call: TRBV3-1/TRBV3-2
cdr3_aa: ASSSTGTRGIISPLH

j_call: TRBJ1-2
v_call: TRBV7-9
cdr3_aa: ASRFDRNYGYT

j_call: TRBJ1-2
v_call: TRBV27
cdr3_aa: ASGQGANYGYT

j_call: TRBJ2-3
v_call: TRBV29-1
cdr3_aa: SVGRGVSADTQY

j_call: TRBJ1-2
v_call: TRBV7-3
cdr3_aa: ASSPDGNYGYT

j_call: TRBJ1-1
v_call: TRBV9
cdr3_aa: ASSVGGARFSEAF

j_call: TRBJ1-6
v_call: TRBV7-2
cdr3_aa: ASSKAQSSYNSPLH

j_call: TRBJ2-5
v_call: TRBV21-1
cdr3_aa: ASSKKETQY

j_call: TRBJ1-3
v_call: TRBV6-5
cdr3_aa: ASGQNRGVGNTIY

j_call: TRBJ1-5
v_call: TRBV6-5
cdr3_aa: ASYLGAGNQPQH

j_call: TRBJ1-2
v_call: TRBV18
cdr3_aa: ASSPDLGKEGYT

j_call: TRBJ2-1
v_call: TRBV7-2
cdr3_aa: ASSLVLAGGRSYNEQF

j_call: TRBJ1-6
v_call: TRBV11-3
cdr3_aa: ASSPRQYHYNSPLH

j_call: TRBJ2-5
v_call: TRBV14
cdr3_aa: ASRKTQY

j_call: TRBJ1-1
v_call: TRBV4-1
cdr3_aa: ASSPLAGQSNTEAF

j_call: TRBJ2-7
v_call: TRBV11-2
cdr3_aa: ASSSLRQGLEQY